This TCR beta chain was documented in a study of sequential checkpoint blockade in melanoma. Study-wide background: Both treatment sequences were followed by maintenance nivolumab.

TCRdb keeps only in-frame clones here, not all; method: immunoSEQ multiplex PCR. Of under 20,000 clones listed, roughly 73% are singletons. Treatment denoted: randomized to nivolumab then ipilimumab (arm A) or the reverse (arm B). From thawed PBMCs, live CD3+CD8+ cells negative for CD19 and CD56 were sorted. The count of this clone is one. The sequence derives from a human donor with melanoma. This specimen was CD8+ T cells sorted from blood (inferred from file names), taken from a patient given nivolumab and ipilimumab in sequence.

CDR3 loop: CASSQHPREGYEQYF. The CDR3 DNA follows: TGTGCCAGCAGCCAACACCCCCGGGAGGGCTACGAGCAGTACTTC. This chain links TRBV16 with TRBJ2-7, with 8 bases matching TRBD2. V gave up 2 bases and J gave up 3 bases; unmatched junction bases: 6. Looked up from germline, CDR1 is KGHSY and CDR2 is FQNENV. The CDR3 totals 15 residues.